This T cell receptor beta chain was recorded in a study of metastatic and nonmetastatic thyroid tumors. Overall study: Repertoires of blood and of tissue (tumor or nodule) from malignant and benign thyroid patients were compared.

CDR3 length: 15 residues. Germline CDR1 SGHRS, CDR2 YFSETQ. The trim removed 7 bases at V and 4 bases at J, leaving 4 bases unmatched. Many counts were recorded for this clone. Its antigen is not identified. Authors' processing steps: Construction of a distant-metastasis classifier for papillary thyroid cancer relied on CDR3 differences across clinicopathological groups. MiXCR reprocessed the PCR reads for TCRdb. V and J calls and clone size were set by TCRdb, not the authors. The repertoire holds roughly 30,000 clones, with 11% as singletons. Every patient was untreated before thyroid surgery. Findings and caveats of the study: Benign nodules were reported to have significantly lower TCR beta diversity than malignant thyroid tumors, in blood and tumor.

The sample taken for sequencing was blood. The chain recombines TRBV5-1 with TRBJ2-1, with 14 positions matching TRBD2. This sequence was found in a female donor with papillary thyroid cancer or a benign thyroid nodule (not recorded which). Some clones in this sample may be carry-over from other donors' samples. As DNA, the CDR3 is TGCGCCAGCGGGACTAGCGGGAGTAGGTACAATGAGCAGTTCTTC. Its translation is CASGTSGSRYNEQFF.